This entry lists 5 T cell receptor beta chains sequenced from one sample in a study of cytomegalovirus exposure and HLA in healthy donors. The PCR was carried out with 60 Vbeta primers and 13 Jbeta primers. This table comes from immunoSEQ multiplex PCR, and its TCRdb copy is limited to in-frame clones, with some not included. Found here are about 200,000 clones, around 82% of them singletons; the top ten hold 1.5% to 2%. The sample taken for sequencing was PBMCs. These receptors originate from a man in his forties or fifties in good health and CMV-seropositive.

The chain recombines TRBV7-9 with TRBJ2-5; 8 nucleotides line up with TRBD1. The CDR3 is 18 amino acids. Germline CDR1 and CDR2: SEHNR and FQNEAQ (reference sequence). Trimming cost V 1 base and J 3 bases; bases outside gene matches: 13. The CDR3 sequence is CASSLEKWQGARKETQYF. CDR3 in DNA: TGTGCCAGCAGCTTAGAAAAGTGGCAGGGGGCGAGGAAAGAGACCCAGTACTTC.

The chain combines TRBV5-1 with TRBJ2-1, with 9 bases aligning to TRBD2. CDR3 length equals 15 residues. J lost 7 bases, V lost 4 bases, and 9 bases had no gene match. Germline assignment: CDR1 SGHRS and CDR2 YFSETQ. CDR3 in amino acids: CASSPGTSQANEQFF. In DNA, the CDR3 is TGCGCCAGCAGCCCCGGGACTAGCCAGGCAAATGAGCAGTTCTTC.

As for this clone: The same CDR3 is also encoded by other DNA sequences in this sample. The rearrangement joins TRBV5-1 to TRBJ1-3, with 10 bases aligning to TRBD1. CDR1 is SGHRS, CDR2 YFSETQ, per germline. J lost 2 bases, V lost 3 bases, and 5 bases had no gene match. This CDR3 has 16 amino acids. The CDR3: CASSSRQGAPGNTIYF. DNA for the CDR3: TGCGCCAGCAGCTCAAGACAGGGGGCCCCTGGAAACACCATATATTTT.

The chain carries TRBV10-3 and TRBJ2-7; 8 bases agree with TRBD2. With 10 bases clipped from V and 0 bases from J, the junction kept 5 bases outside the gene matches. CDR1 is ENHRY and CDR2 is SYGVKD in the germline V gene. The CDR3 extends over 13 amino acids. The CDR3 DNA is TGTGCCACGGGGGGGTCCAGCTCCTACGAGCAGTACTTC. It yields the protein CATGGSSSYEQYF.

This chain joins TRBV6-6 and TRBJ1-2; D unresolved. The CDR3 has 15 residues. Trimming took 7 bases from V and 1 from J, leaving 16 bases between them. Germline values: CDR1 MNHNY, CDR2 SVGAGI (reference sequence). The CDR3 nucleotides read TGTGCCAGCACCTGGGGAGACGGCTTTAACTATGGCTACACCTTC. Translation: CASTWGDGFNYGYTF.